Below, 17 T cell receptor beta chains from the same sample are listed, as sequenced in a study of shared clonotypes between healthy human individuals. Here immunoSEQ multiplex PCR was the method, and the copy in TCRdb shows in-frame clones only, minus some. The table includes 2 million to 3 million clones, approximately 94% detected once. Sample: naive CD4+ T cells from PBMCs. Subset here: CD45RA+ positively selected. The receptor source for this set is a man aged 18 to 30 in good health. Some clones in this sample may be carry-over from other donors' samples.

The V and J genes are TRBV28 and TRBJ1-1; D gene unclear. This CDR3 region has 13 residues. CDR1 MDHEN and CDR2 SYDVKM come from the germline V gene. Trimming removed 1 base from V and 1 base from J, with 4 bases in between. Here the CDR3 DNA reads TGTGCCAGCAGTTTATTCTGGAACACTGAAGCTTTCTTT. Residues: CASSLFWNTEAFF.

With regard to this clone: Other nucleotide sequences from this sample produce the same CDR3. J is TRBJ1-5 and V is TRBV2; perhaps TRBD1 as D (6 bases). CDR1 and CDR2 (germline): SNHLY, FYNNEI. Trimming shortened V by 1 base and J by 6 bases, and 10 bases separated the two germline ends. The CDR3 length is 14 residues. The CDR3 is CASSEEGGVQPQHF. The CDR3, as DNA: TGTGCCAGCAGTGAAGAGGGGGGGGTTCAGCCCCAGCATTTT.

CDR3 region: CASSIGRAYEQYF. The DNA of the CDR3 is TGTGCCAGCTCAATCGGCAGAGCCTACGAGCAGTACTTC. The V gene is TRBV18, the J gene TRBJ2-5; no clear D gene. The J call may not be correct, given that the DNA end is closer to TRBJ2-7. The CDR3 contains 13 residues. Germline CDR1 and CDR2: KGHSH and LQKENI.

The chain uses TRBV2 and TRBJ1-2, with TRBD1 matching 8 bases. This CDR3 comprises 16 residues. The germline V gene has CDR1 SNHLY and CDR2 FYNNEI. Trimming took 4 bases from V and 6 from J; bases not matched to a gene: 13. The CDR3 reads CASSGPPGQVVHGYTF. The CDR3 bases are TGTGCCAGCAGTGGACCGCCGGGACAGGTGGTCCATGGCTACACCTTC.

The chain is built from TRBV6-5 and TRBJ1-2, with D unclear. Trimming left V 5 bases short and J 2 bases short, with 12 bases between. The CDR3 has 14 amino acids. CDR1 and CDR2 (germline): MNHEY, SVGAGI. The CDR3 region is CASSSGRVNYGYTF. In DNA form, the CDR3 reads TGTGCCAGCAGTAGCGGGAGGGTCAACTATGGCTACACCTTC.

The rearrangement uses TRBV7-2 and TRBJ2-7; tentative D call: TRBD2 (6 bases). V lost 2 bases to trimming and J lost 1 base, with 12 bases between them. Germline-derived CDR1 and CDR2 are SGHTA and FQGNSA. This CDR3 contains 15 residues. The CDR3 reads CASSLMGGLSYEQYF. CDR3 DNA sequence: TGTGCCAGCAGCTTAATGGGGGGATTATCCTACGAGCAGTACTTC.

The CDR3 reads CASSPPGTWNTGELFF. In DNA, the CDR3 is TGTGCCAGCTCACCACCCGGGACTTGGAACACCGGGGAGCTGTTTTTT. The chain carries TRBV18 and TRBJ2-2; tentative D call: TRBD2 (6 bases). V lost 0 bases and J 1 base, leaving 9 bases between the germline ends. The CDR3 spans 16 residues. CDR1 is KGHSH and CDR2 is LQKENI in the germline V gene.

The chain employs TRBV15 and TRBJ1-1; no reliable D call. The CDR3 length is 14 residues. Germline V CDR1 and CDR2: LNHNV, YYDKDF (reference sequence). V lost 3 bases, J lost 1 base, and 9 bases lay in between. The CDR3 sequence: CATSSDRGNTEAFF. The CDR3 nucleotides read TGTGCCACCAGCAGCGACCGGGGGAACACTGAAGCTTTCTTT.

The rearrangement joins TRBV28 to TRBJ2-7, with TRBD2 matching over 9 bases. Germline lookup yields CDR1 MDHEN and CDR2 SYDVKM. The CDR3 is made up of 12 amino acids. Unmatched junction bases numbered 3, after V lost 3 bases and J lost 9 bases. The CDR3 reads CASSFSGRVQYF. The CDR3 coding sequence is TGTGCCAGCAGTTTTAGCGGGAGAGTGCAGTACTTC.

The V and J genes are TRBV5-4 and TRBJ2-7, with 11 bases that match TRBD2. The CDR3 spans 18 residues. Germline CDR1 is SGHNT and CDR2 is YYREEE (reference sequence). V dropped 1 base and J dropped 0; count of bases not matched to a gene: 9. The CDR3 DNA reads TGTGCCAGCAGCTTGCGTCTAGCGGGAGGCCCGAGCTCCTACGAGCAGTACTTC. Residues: CASSLRLAGGPSSYEQYF.

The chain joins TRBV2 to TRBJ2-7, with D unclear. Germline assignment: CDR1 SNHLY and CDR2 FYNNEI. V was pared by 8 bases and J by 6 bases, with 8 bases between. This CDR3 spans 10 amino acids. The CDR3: CASSYTEQYF. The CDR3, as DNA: TGTGCCAGCTCCTATACCGAGCAGTACTTC.

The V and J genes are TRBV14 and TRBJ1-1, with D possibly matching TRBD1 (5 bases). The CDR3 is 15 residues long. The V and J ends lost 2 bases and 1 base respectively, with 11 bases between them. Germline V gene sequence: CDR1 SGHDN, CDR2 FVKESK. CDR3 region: CASSQRQQRNTEAFF. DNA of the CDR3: TGTGCCAGCAGCCAAAGACAGCAAAGGAACACTGAAGCTTTCTTT.

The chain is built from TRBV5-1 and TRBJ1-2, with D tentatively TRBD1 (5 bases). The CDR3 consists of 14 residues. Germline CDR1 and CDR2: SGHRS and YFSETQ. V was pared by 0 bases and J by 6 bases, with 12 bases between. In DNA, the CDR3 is TGCGCCAGCAGCTTGGCCGTGGGGCTGGATGGCTACACCTTC. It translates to CASSLAVGLDGYTF.

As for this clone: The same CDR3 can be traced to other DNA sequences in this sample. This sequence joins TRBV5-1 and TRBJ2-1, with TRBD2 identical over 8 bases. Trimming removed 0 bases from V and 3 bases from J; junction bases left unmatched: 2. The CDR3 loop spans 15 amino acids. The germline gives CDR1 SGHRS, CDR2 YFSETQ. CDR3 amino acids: CASSLAGTSYNEQFF. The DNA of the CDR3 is TGCGCCAGCAGCTTGGCCGGGACTAGCTACAATGAGCAGTTCTTC. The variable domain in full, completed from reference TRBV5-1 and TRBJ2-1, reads KAGVTQTPRYLIKTRGQQVTLSCSPISGHRSVSWYQQTPGQGLQFLFEYFSETQRNKGNFPGRFSGRQFSNSRSEMNVSTLELGDSALYLCASSLAGTSYNEQFFGPGTRLTVL.

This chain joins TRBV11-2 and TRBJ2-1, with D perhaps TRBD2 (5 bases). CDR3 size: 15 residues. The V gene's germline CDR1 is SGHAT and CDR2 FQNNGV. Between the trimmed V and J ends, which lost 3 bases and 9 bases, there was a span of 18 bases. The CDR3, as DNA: TGTGCCAGCAGCTTGGTGACTACTGAGCGAGGTGAGCAGTTCTTC. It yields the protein CASSLVTTERGEQFF.

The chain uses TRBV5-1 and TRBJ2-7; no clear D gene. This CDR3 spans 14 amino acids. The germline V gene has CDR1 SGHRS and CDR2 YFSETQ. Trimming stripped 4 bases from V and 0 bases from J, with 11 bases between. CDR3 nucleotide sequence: TGCGCCAGCAGCACCCAGGAGAGCTCCTACGAGCAGTACTTC. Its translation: CASSTQESSYEQYF.

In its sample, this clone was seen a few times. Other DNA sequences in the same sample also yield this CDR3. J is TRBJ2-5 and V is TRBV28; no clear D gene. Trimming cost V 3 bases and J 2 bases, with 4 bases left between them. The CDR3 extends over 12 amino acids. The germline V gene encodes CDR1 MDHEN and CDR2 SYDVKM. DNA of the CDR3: TGTGCCAGCAGTTTGCGGCAAGAGACCCAGTACTTC. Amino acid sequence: CASSLRQETQYF.